This T cell receptor (beta chain) was sequenced in a study of shared clonotypes between healthy human individuals. Donors were healthy HIV-negative adults without recent acute infections or vaccinations. Among the donors, all were Caucasian adults who lived in Nashville, Tennessee. Points on this clone: Its antigen is unidentified.

The CDR3 length is 15 residues. The V gene's germline CDR1 is SNHLY and CDR2 FYNNEI. The V and J ends lost 4 bases and 2 bases respectively, with 14 bases between them. The study, taken as a whole, reports: Around 5.3% of naive CD4 clonotypes were shared across four donors. Richness estimates generally favored naive over memory subsets.

Clones were read by immunoSEQ multiplex PCR, and TCRdb kept only the in-frame ones, dropping some. The table lists approximately 2.3 million clones, over 85% of them singletons. This chain uses TRBV2 with TRBJ2-5; D is perhaps TRBD1 (5 bases). This receptor was taken from a man younger than 30 in good health. Some clones in this sample may be carry-over from other donors' samples. Sequenced material: naive CD4+ T cells from PBMCs. Subset defined: CD45RA+ positively selected. The CDR3 sequence is CASSAVGALQETQYF. DNA for the CDR3: TGTGCCAGCAGTGCTGTAGGGGCTCTGCAAGAGACCCAGTACTTC. The complete variable domain, with remaining parts taken from reference TRBV2 and TRBJ2-5, reads EPEVTQTPSHQVTQMGQEVILRCVPISNHLYFYWYRQILGQKVEFLVSFYNNEISEKSEIFDDQFSVERPDGSNFTLKIRSTKLEDSAMYFCASSAVGALQETQYFGPGTRLLVL.